The rows below give T cell receptor beta chains drawn from one sample of a study of T cells after yellow fever vaccination. In TCRdb, the 5' RACE reads were re-called with MiXCR into one record per CDR3 protein. Seen here are roughly 150,000 distinct CDR3 sequences, about 7% observed once, and the top ten hold approximately 2.5%. The sequenced sample was CD4+ T cells sorted from PBMCs, obtained roughly 5 days after the first yellow fever vaccination. The receptor set was obtained from a man between 18 and 29 years old who received the YFV17D yellow fever vaccine. CDR3s include the opening cysteine and the closing phenylalanine or tryptophan. A D gene is named only where the DNA matches it firmly. Size values are once, few and many counts, or a class for expanded clones, and some rows have none.

V: TRBV4-3
J: TRBJ2-6
D: TRBD1
size: many
CDR3: CASSPFTLTGTYSGANVLTF
DNA: TGCGCCAGCAGCCCCTTTACGTTGACAGGGACCTACTCTGGGGCCAACGTCCTGACTTTC

V: TRBV9
J: TRBJ2-7
D: NA
size: many
CDR3: CASSVGTHTYEQYF
DNA: TGTGCCAGCAGCGTAGGCACACACACCTACGAGCAGTACTTC

V: TRBV5-4
J: TRBJ2-2
D: NA
size: many
CDR3: CASNPAPNTGELFF
DNA: TGTGCCAGCAACCCGGCCCCGAACACCGGGGAGCTGTTTTTT

V: TRBV7-2
J: TRBJ2-3
D: NA
size: many
CDR3: CASSLAQVADTQYF
DNA: TGTGCCAGCAGCTTAGCGCAGGTTGCAGATACGCAGTATTTT

V: TRBV6-4
J: TRBJ2-1
D: TRBD2
size: many
CDR3: CASSDRRGAYNEQFF
DNA: TGTGCCAGCAGTGACCGGCGGGGGGCATACAATGAGCAGTTCTTC

V: TRBV20-1
J: TRBJ1-2
D: TRBD1
size: NA
CDR3: CSARDRREGGDKGYTF
DNA: TGCAGTGCTAGAGATCGGCGAGAAGGGGGCGATAAGGGCTACACCTTC

V: TRBV28
J: TRBJ2-5
D: NA
size: many
CDR3: CASTSPQQETQYF
DNA: TGTGCCAGCACCAGCCCCCAACAAGAGACCCAGTACTTC

V: TRBV24-1
J: TRBJ2-7
D: NA
size: many
CDR3: CATSVPNRENEQYF
DNA: TGTGCCACCAGTGTTCCTAACAGGGAAAACGAGCAGTACTTC

V: TRBV11-2
J: TRBJ2-5
D: TRBD1
size: many
CDR3: CASTRQGTGETQYF
DNA: TGTGCCAGTACTCGACAGGGAACGGGAGAGACCCAGTACTTC

V: TRBV20-1
J: TRBJ2-7
D: NA
size: NA
CDR3: CSASLTGEIYEQYF
DNA: TGCAGTGCTAGTCTAACGGGGGAAATCTACGAGCAGTACTTC

V: TRBV4-1
J: TRBJ2-7
D: TRBD1
size: many
CDR3: CASSRLWTGSSYEQYF
DNA: TGCGCCAGCAGCCGGCTATGGACAGGGAGCTCCTACGAGCAGTACTTC

V: TRBV5-6
J: TRBJ2-5
D: NA
size: NA
CDR3: CAGEGEETQYF
DNA: TGTGCCGGGGAGGGGGAAGAGACCCAGTACTTC

V: TRBV20-1
J: TRBJ2-3
D: TRBD2
size: NA
CDR3: CSATTAGGPDTQYF
DNA: TGCAGTGCTACCACCGCGGGGGGGCCAGATACGCAGTATTTT

V: TRBV24-1
J: TRBJ2-2
D: TRBD1
size: many
CDR3: CATSDSGTGYTGELFF
DNA: TGTGCCACCAGTGATTCTGGGACAGGGTACACCGGGGAGCTGTTTTTT

V: TRBV27
J: TRBJ1-1
D: TRBD1
size: NA
CDR3: CASSSPTGQGRHTEAFF
DNA: TGTGCCAGCAGTTCCCCCACCGGACAGGGGCGTCACACTGAAGCTTTCTTT

V: TRBV7-2
J: TRBJ2-7
D: NA
size: few
CDR3: CASSLVARATAYEQYF
DNA: TGTGCCAGCAGCTTAGTAGCCAGGGCAACGGCCTACGAGCAGTACTTC

V: TRBV11-3
J: TRBJ2-3
D: NA
size: few
CDR3: CASSTQPTDTQYF
DNA: TGTGCCAGCAGCACTCAGCCCACAGATACGCAGTATTTT

V: TRBV7-8
J: TRBJ1-3
D: NA
size: few
CDR3: CASSQTTGSGNTIYF
DNA: TGTGCCAGCAGCCAGACGACAGGCTCTGGAAACACCATATATTTT

V: TRBV7-2
J: TRBJ2-1
D: TRBD1
size: NA
CDR3: CASSLSTGPQNEQFF
DNA: TGTGCCAGCAGCTTGTCGACAGGGCCTCAAAATGAGCAGTTCTTC

V: TRBV4-1
J: TRBJ1-1
D: NA
size: NA
CDR3: CASSQDIWAPGTNTEAFF
DNA: TGCGCCAGCAGCCAAGATATATGGGCGCCAGGGACGAACACTGAAGCTTTCTTT

V: TRBV6-5
J: TRBJ1-2
D: TRBD1
size: many
CDR3: CASSRTGGFFYYGYTF
DNA: TGTGCCAGCAGCAGGACAGGGGGCTTTTTTTACTATGGCTACACCTTC

V: TRBV5-1
J: TRBJ2-2
D: TRBD1
size: few
CDR3: CASRPPGQQVHGELFF
DNA: TGCGCCAGCAGACCGCCGGGACAGCAGGTTCACGGGGAGCTGTTTTTT

V: TRBV5-1
J: TRBJ1-1
D: NA
size: NA
CDR3: CASSLAPGNTEAFF
DNA: TGCGCCAGCAGCTTGGCCCCAGGGAACACTGAAGCTTTCTTT

V: TRBV12-5
J: TRBJ2-1
D: NA
size: few
CDR3: CASGLDWAQNNEQFF
DNA: TGTGCTAGTGGTTTGGACTGGGCGCAAAACAATGAGCAGTTCTTC

V: TRBV7-2
J: TRBJ2-7
D: NA
size: NA
CDR3: CASSLGLGPTF
DNA: TGTGCCAGCAGCTTAGGGTTAGGACCGACGTTC

V: TRBV4-2
J: TRBJ2-3
D: NA
size: NA
CDR3: CASSQGRASITDTQYF
DNA: TGTGCCAGCAGCCAAGGGCGGGCTAGTATCACAGATACGCAGTATTTT

V: TRBV5-1
J: TRBJ2-5
D: NA
size: many
CDR3: CASSLASGSETQYF
DNA: TGCGCCAGCAGCTTGGCCTCAGGGTCAGAGACCCAGTACTTC

V: TRBV12-3/TRBV12-4
J: TRBJ1-5
D: NA
size: many
CDR3: CASRLGGQPQHF
DNA: TGTGCCAGCAGACTGGGAGGTCAGCCCCAGCATTTT

V: TRBV4-3
J: TRBJ2-1
D: TRBD1
size: many
CDR3: CASSPLSHTGVGEQFF
DNA: TGCGCCAGCAGCCCCCTTTCCCATACAGGGGTCGGTGAGCAGTTCTTC

V: TRBV5-1
J: TRBJ2-3
D: TRBD1
size: many
CDR3: CASSLKIQGAHTDTQYF
DNA: TGCGCCAGCAGTTTGAAGATACAGGGGGCCCACACAGATACGCAGTATTTT

V: TRBV10-3
J: TRBJ2-5
D: NA
size: few
CDR3: CAVIPPAYVLVFLETQYF
DNA: TGTGCCGTTATCCCCCCCGCTTACGTGTTAGTTTTTCTGGAGACCCAGTACTTC

V: TRBV12-3/TRBV12-4
J: TRBJ1-1
D: NA
size: few
CDR3: CASSLGWQGPAFF
DNA: TGTGCCAGCAGTTTGGGGTGGCAGGGACCAGCTTTCTTT

V: TRBV18
J: TRBJ2-1
D: NA
size: many
CDR3: CASSRLGTGSYNEQFF
DNA: TGTGCCAGCTCACGGTTGGGGACTGGCTCCTACAATGAGCAGTTCTTC

V: TRBV6-2/TRBV6-3
J: TRBJ1-6
D: TRBD1
size: NA
CDR3: CASSYGRQGNSPLHF
DNA: TGTGCCAGCAGTTACGGGAGACAGGGAAATTCACCCCTCCACTTT

V: TRBV18
J: TRBJ2-7
D: NA
size: many
CDR3: CASSPWPGSYEQYF
DNA: TGTGCCAGCTCACCATGGCCAGGGTCCTACGAGCAGTACTTC

V: TRBV20-1
J: TRBJ1-5
D: NA
size: few
CDR3: CSARRVGQPQHF
DNA: TGCAGTGCTAGGCGTGTGGGCCAGCCCCAGCATTTT

V: TRBV24-1
J: TRBJ1-2
D: NA
size: many
CDR3: CATSDSGVGYTF
DNA: TGTGCCACCAGTGATTCAGGGGTTGGCTACACCTTC

V: TRBV20-1
J: TRBJ1-6
D: TRBD1
size: few
CDR3: CSATRDRASPLHF
DNA: TGCAGTGCTACCCGGGACAGGGCATCACCCCTCCACTTT

V: TRBV12-5
J: TRBJ1-2
D: NA
size: NA
CDR3: CASALDRRYGYTF
DNA: TGTGCTAGTGCTCTCGACCGACGTTATGGCTACACCTTC

V: TRBV30
J: TRBJ1-4
D: NA
size: many
CDR3: CAWSFLGTNEKLFF
DNA: TGTGCCTGGAGTTTTCTCGGAACTAATGAAAAACTGTTTTTT

V: TRBV7-8
J: TRBJ1-2
D: NA
size: NA
CDR3: CASRSTARYGYTF
DNA: TGTGCCAGCAGGTCGACAGCCCGGTATGGCTACACCTTC

V: TRBV5-6
J: TRBJ1-2
D: TRBD1
size: many
CDR3: CASNFQGADYGYTF
DNA: TGTGCCAGCAATTTCCAGGGGGCAGACTATGGCTACACCTTC

V: TRBV18
J: TRBJ1-2
D: NA
size: many
CDR3: CASSGDEKGLYGYTF
DNA: TGTGCCAGCTCAGGGGACGAAAAGGGATTGTATGGCTACACCTTC

V: TRBV11-2
J: TRBJ2-3
D: TRBD2
size: many
CDR3: CASSLEAGGGDTQYF
DNA: TGTGCCAGCAGCTTAGAAGCGGGGGGCGGAGATACGCAGTATTTT

V: TRBV14
J: TRBJ2-3
D: NA
size: many
CDR3: CASSQEWTNGGTDTQYF
DNA: TGTGCCAGCAGCCAAGAATGGACTAACGGAGGCACAGATACGCAGTATTTT

V: TRBV5-1
J: TRBJ2-1
D: NA
size: NA
CDR3: CASSFVRADNEQFF
DNA: TGCGCCAGCAGCTTTGTCAGGGCGGACAATGAGCAGTTCTTC

V: TRBV28
J: TRBJ2-3
D: NA
size: few
CDR3: CASSPHGAGRTDTQYF
DNA: TGTGCCAGCAGCCCCCACGGGGCAGGGCGCACAGATACGCAGTATTTT

V: TRBV6-4
J: TRBJ2-1
D: TRBD1
size: few
CDR3: CASLTGDSYNEQFF
DNA: TGTGCCAGTCTGACAGGGGATTCCTACAATGAGCAGTTCTTC

V: TRBV4-2
J: TRBJ2-1
D: NA
size: NA
CDR3: CASSQDPGRVASYNEQFF
DNA: TGTGCCAGCAGCCAAGATCCGGGCAGGGTGGCGTCCTACAATGAGCAGTTCTTC

V: TRBV6-2/TRBV6-3
J: TRBJ2-1
D: NA
size: NA
CDR3: CASSDDGNNEQFF
DNA: TGTGCCAGCAGTGATGACGGTAACAATGAGCAGTTCTTC

V: TRBV7-9
J: TRBJ2-1
D: NA
size: many
CDR3: CASSLRPGSYNEQFF
DNA: TGTGCCAGCAGCTTACGGCCAGGCTCCTACAATGAGCAGTTCTTC

V: TRBV15
J: TRBJ2-3
D: NA
size: many
CDR3: CATSRAGATPLPQYF
DNA: TGTGCCACCAGCAGAGCCGGGGCAACCCCGCTTCCGCAGTATTTT

V: TRBV5-1
J: TRBJ2-3
D: NA
size: many
CDR3: CASSLGLAGSTDTQYF
DNA: TGTGCCAGCAGCTTAGGACTTGCAGGGAGCACAGATACGCAGTATTTT

V: TRBV29-1
J: TRBJ1-2
D: NA
size: few
CDR3: CSVADRGGKGYTF
DNA: TGCAGCGTTGCCGATCGGGGAGGGAAAGGCTACACCTTC

V: TRBV7-2
J: TRBJ2-2
D: NA
size: many
CDR3: CASSLVGGELFF
DNA: TGTGCCAGCAGCTTAGTGGGCGGGGAGCTGTTTTTT

V: TRBV6-5
J: TRBJ1-4
D: NA
size: many
CDR3: CASSYSIFPGGQGEKLFF
DNA: TGTGCCAGCAGTTACTCGATTTTCCCCGGGGGGCAGGGTGAAAAACTGTTTTTT

V: TRBV7-9
J: TRBJ1-1
D: NA
size: few
CDR3: CASSPPQGMDTEAFF
DNA: TGTGCCAGCAGCCCCCCACAGGGTATGGACACTGAAGCTTTCTTT

V: TRBV4-1
J: TRBJ2-6
D: NA
size: many
CDR3: CASSQGWAVSGANVLTF
DNA: TGCGCCAGCAGCCAAGGATGGGCTGTCTCTGGGGCCAACGTCCTGACTTTC